The next 9 T cell receptor beta chains were all read from a single sample in a study of blood T cells in healthy people across ages. The use of a sample-barcoded 5' primer and a J-beta primer mix characterized a second PCR of about 6 to 12 cycles. From the 5' RACE reads, TCRdb called clonotypes with MiXCR, one entry per CDR3 protein. The data show fewer than 800,000 distinct CDR3 sequences, with roughly 25% seen just once and under 10% held by the top ten. These records were also assigned to another study, of T cells of mothers and their children.

Specimen: blood. The receptors here all came from a boy aged 5-17 years in good health.

The chain uses TRBV12-3 or TRBV12-4 and TRBJ2-5; tentatively, D is TRBD1 (6 bases). Between the trimmed V and J ends, which lost 8 bases and 3 bases, there was a span of 16 bases. The CDR3 loop spans 14 amino acids. For the CDR3, the DNA is TGTGCCAGCGCTCCTGCACGGACAGAAGAGACCCAGTACTTC. Protein: CASAPARTEETQYF.

The chain combines TRBV10-1 with TRBJ2-7; 10 bases line up with TRBD1. Germline V gene lookup returns CDR1 WNHNN and CDR2 SYGVQD (reference sequence). The CDR3 sequence is 15 residues long. The trim removed 7 bases at V and 3 bases at J, leaving 9 bases unmatched. Here the CDR3 reads CASIETRDRGYEQYF. The CDR3 DNA reads as TGCGCCAGCATCGAGACCCGGGACAGGGGCTACGAGCAGTACTTC.

This chain links TRBV7-8 with TRBJ1-4; perhaps TRBD1 as D (5 bases). This CDR3 is 14 amino acids long. The V gene's germline CDR1 is SGHVS and CDR2 FQNEAQ. Trimming removed 1 base from V and 6 bases from J, with 9 bases in between. Here the CDR3 DNA reads TGTGCCAGCAGCTTAGGGGGGGACGATGAAAAACTGTTTTTT. Residues: CASSLGGDDEKLFF.

The rearrangement links TRBV7-6 to TRBJ2-2, with 7 bases that match TRBD2. This CDR3 has 14 amino acids. V shed 5 bases and J 7 bases; nucleotides not matched to a gene: 7. From germline, CDR1 is SGHVS and CDR2 FNYEAQ. The chain's CDR3 is CASSPGGGIGELFF. CDR3 nucleotide sequence: TGTGCCAGCAGCCCGGGGGGTGGAATCGGGGAGCTGTTTTTT. Supplemented by reference TRBV7-6 and TRBJ2-2, the full variable domain reads GAGVSQSPRYKVTKRGQDVALRCDPISGHVSLYWYRQALGQGPEFLTYFNYEAQQDKSGLPNDRFSAERPEGSISTLTIQRTEQRDSAMYRCASSPGGGIGELFFGEGSRLTVL.

Only a few counts were recorded for this clonotype. The chain recombines TRBV7-3 with TRBJ2-1, with 10 bases identical to TRBD2. With the DNA end fitting TRBJ2-5 better, the J assignment may be wrong. Germline CDR1 SGHTA, CDR2 FQGTGA. The CDR3 runs 15 residues. In DNA, the CDR3 is TGTGCCAGCAGCCTAAGCGGGAGGGCCGAGGAGACCCAGTACTTC. This encodes CASSLSGRAEETQYF.

This clonotype was seen at least ten times. The J gene is TRBJ2-5, the V gene TRBV7-2, with D maybe TRBD2 (5 bases). V gave up 2 bases and J gave up 5 bases, with 15 bases separating them. CDR3 length: 15 residues. The V gene's germline CDR1 is SGHTA and CDR2 FQGNSA. The CDR3 spells CASSLLGSSGETQYF. The CDR3 DNA is TGTGCCAGCAGCTTATTAGGGAGTTCGGGGGAGACCCAGTACTTC.

This clonotype came up a few times. The CDR3 DNA reads as TGTGCCAGCAGAGCGACTAGCGGGGGGTACAATGAGCAGTTCTTC. It encodes CASRATSGGYNEQFF. The chain has TRBV7-2 and TRBJ2-5; 13 positions match TRBD2. Near its end, the DNA agrees better with TRBJ2-1, so the J call may be wrong. The CDR3 has 15 residues. Germline V lookup: CDR1 SGHTA, CDR2 FQGNSA.

This clonotype occurred a few times. This rearrangement joins TRBV7-9 to TRBJ1-2; D gene uncertain. The CDR3 is 12 residues long. Per germline, CDR1 SEHNR and CDR2 FQNEAQ (reference sequence). The V gene lost 8 bases and the J gene lost 2 bases, with 9 bases spanning the gap. Here the CDR3 DNA reads TGTGCCAGCGGACGCGAGAACTATGGCTACACCTTC. Its translation: CASGRENYGYTF.

The chain combines TRBV28 with TRBJ2-1; 12 bases agree with TRBD1. Per the germline V gene, CDR1 is MDHEN and CDR2 is SYDVKM. The CDR3 totals 14 residues. The trim removed 7 bases at V and 8 bases at J, leaving 6 bases unmatched. In DNA, the CDR3 is TGTGCCAGCATGGTCGGGACAGGGGGCTATGAGCAGTTCTTC. Amino acids: CASMVGTGGYEQFF.